A single sample gave rise to the 30 T cell receptor beta chains below, sequenced in a study of control samples from healthy donors and cancer patients (dated by TCRdb to the early 2020s). The receptor library was made with the immunoSEQ multiplex PCR assay. The immuneACCESS repertoire file appears here via TCRdb, limited to in-frame rearrangements. These files lack a portion of the clones; in checked studies, under half of the deficit traces to unresolved V genes, and the cause of the others is not known. The sample contains 100,000 to 150,000 clones, roughly 90% of them found a single time. Around 2.1% of the sample lies in the top ten. The source material was blood. Receptor source: a woman aged 50 to 60 in good health.

This chain joins TRBV25-1 and TRBJ2-5, with 10 bases lining up with TRBD1. V was clipped by 2 bases and J by 5 bases; unmatched bases: 14. Looked up from germline, CDR1 is MGHDK and CDR2 is SYGVNS. This CDR3 spans 18 amino acids. Here the CDR3 reads CASSETAGQGGSRETQYF. The DNA of the CDR3 is TGTGCCAGCAGTGAAACGGCCGGACAGGGGGGGAGTAGGGAGACCCAGTACTTC.

J is TRBJ2-7 and V is TRBV12-5, with 7 bases fitting TRBD2. The CDR3 is 13 residues long. J was trimmed by 1 base and V by 3 bases; bases with no gene match: 0. CDR1 is LGHNT and CDR2 is FRNRAP in the germline V gene. For the CDR3, the DNA is TGTGCTAGTGGTTTAGCGGGATCCTACGAGCAGTACTTC. This gives the protein CASGLAGSYEQYF.

This clone has only one observation. V and J are TRBV11-3 and TRBJ2-1, with TRBD2 matching over 8 bases. The CDR3 is 14 amino acids. V trimming: 2 bases; J trimming: 8 bases; junction bases outside the gene matches: 5. Germline lookup yields CDR1 SGHNT and CDR2 YENEEA. In nucleotides, the CDR3 is TGTGCCAGCAGCTTATCCGGGAGGGTGGATGAGCAGTTCTTC. Protein product: CASSLSGRVDEQFF.

The chain is built from TRBV6-6 and TRBJ2-7; TRBD2 matches 9 bases. CDR3 length equals 19 residues. Germline lookup yields CDR1 MNHNY and CDR2 SVGAGI (reference sequence). Unmatched junction bases numbered 22, after V lost 5 bases and J lost 5 bases. The CDR3 spells CASSPNRLAGRTAWDEQYF. As DNA, the CDR3 is TGTGCCAGCAGTCCAAACCGGCTAGCGGGACGTACGGCCTGGGACGAGCAGTACTTC.

The chain joins TRBV9 to TRBJ1-1; no clear D gene. CDR1 and CDR2 (germline): SGDLS, YYNGEE. The V gene lost 6 bases and the J gene lost 0 bases, with 15 bases spanning the gap. The CDR3 runs 15 residues. The DNA of the CDR3 is TGTGCCAGCACCTCAGGAGCGGGGATGAACACTGAAGCTTTCTTT. This codes for CASTSGAGMNTEAFF.

The rearrangement uses TRBV18 and TRBJ1-2, with 8 bases identical to TRBD1. V shed 2 bases and J 5 bases; nucleotides not matched to a gene: 7. Per the germline V gene, CDR1 is KGHSH and CDR2 is LQKENI. CDR3 length: 15 residues. CDR3 DNA: TGTGCCAGCTCACCAAGATCAGGGGGCGGGTATGGCTACACCTTC. Translation: CASSPRSGGGYGYTF.

The genes are TRBV12-3 or TRBV12-4 and TRBJ1-1; tentative D call: TRBD1 (5 bases). The V gene lost 10 bases and the J gene lost 4 bases, with 16 bases spanning the gap. The CDR3 is 13 residues long. The chain's CDR3 is CATTIFRGTEAFF. The CDR3 DNA is TGTGCCACTACAATCTTTAGGGGCACTGAAGCTTTCTTT.

The chain joins TRBV5-6 to TRBJ1-4; 9 nucleotides align to TRBD1. The germline V gene has CDR1 SGHDT and CDR2 YYEEEE. V gave up 2 bases and J gave up 7 bases; unmatched junction bases: 6. The CDR3 runs to 15 residues. The CDR3: CASSLIQGASEKLFF. In DNA, the CDR3 is TGTGCCAGCAGCTTAATACAGGGGGCAAGTGAAAAACTGTTTTTT.

The chain uses TRBV7-9 and TRBJ1-2; possible D gene TRBD1, 5 bases. V lost 4 bases, J lost 0 bases, and 9 bases lay in between. Germline lookup yields CDR1 SEHNR and CDR2 FQNEAQ (reference sequence). The CDR3 totals 14 residues. Here the CDR3 DNA reads TGTGCCAGCAGCTACGGGACGACTAACTATGGCTACACCTTC. Its protein is CASSYGTTNYGYTF.

This sequence joins TRBV5-6 and TRBJ2-7; D uncertain. The CDR3 consists of 13 residues. V gave up 4 bases and J gave up 1 base, with 9 bases separating them. Germline lookup yields CDR1 SGHDT and CDR2 YYEEEE. CDR3 in DNA: TGTGCCAGCAGCCAAGTCGCTTCCTACGAGCAGTACTTC. Encoded protein: CASSQVASYEQYF.

For the CDR3, the DNA is TGTGCCAGCAGCGCCGCCGGGACGGGGGGACAGACCCAGTACTTC. Its translation is CASSAAGTGGQTQYF. The V gene is TRBV5-6, the J gene TRBJ2-5; 7 nucleotides match TRBD2. CDR3 length: 15 residues. Germline loops: CDR1 SGHDT, CDR2 YYEEEE. Trimming cost V 4 bases and J 6 bases; bases outside gene matches: 12.

This rearrangement joins TRBV11-2 to TRBJ2-7; a weak D match, TRBD1 (6 bases). The germline V and J ends were trimmed by 3 bases and 2 bases, with 20 bases remaining between them. Germline assignment: CDR1 SGHAT and CDR2 FQNNGV. The CDR3 is 17 amino acids. DNA for the CDR3: TGTGCCAGCAGCTTCAGGGACACCGATATCTTCCCCTACGAGCAGTACTTC. Translating gives CASSFRDTDIFPYEQYF.

This clone appeared a single time. The chain couples TRBV4-1 to TRBJ2-7, with D perhaps TRBD1 or TRBD2 (5 bases each). The germline V and J ends were trimmed by 1 base and 3 bases, with 10 bases remaining between them. This CDR3 has 14 residues. CDR1 MGHRA and CDR2 YSYEKL come from the germline V gene. CDR3 in amino acids: CASSQGQRNYEQYF. The CDR3 DNA reads TGCGCCAGCAGCCAAGGACAGCGGAACTACGAGCAGTACTTC.

This clone was seen a few times. The chain couples TRBV30 to TRBJ2-7; D could derive from TRBD1 or TRBD2 (5 bases each). The germline CDR1 and CDR2 sequences are GTSNPN and SVGIG (reference sequence). The V end was cut by 5 bases, the J end by 5 bases, with 19 bases between. The CDR3 extends over 14 amino acids. Written as DNA, the CDR3 is TGTGCCTGGGTAATGAGAGGGACCCCCCACGAGCAGTACTTC. It is translated as CAWVMRGTPHEQYF. Filled out from reference TRBV30 and TRBJ2-7, the complete variable domain reads SQTIHQWPATLVQPVGSPLSLECTVEGTSNPNLYWYRQAAGRGLQLLFYSVGIGQISSEVPQNLSASRPQDRQFILSSKKLLLSDSGFYLCAWVMRGTPHEQYFGPGTRLTVT.

The chain carries TRBV7-9 and TRBJ1-6; a possible D gene is TRBD1 (5 bases). The V gene lost 1 base and the J gene lost 10 bases, with 8 bases spanning the gap. The CDR3 extends over 13 amino acids. Germline lookup yields CDR1 SEHNR and CDR2 FQNEAQ (reference sequence). CDR3 region: CASSLGDSSPLHF. The CDR3 nucleotides read TGTGCCAGCAGCTTAGGCGACAGCTCACCCCTCCACTTT.

The chain joins TRBV10-3 to TRBJ1-1; a weak D match, TRBD1 (6 bases). This CDR3 is built from 12 residues. Germline V gene sequence: CDR1 ENHRY, CDR2 SYGVKD. The V gene lost 10 bases and the J gene lost 3 bases, with 12 bases spanning the gap. CDR3 coding DNA: TGTGCCACTGCCCGGGGGCACACTGAAGCTTTCTTT. Protein sequence: CATARGHTEAFF.

This clone was seen only once. The J gene is TRBJ1-2, the V gene TRBV10-3, with D tentatively TRBD1 (6 bases). Between the trimmed V and J ends, which lost 6 bases and 7 bases, there was a span of 12 bases. Per the germline V gene, CDR1 is ENHRY and CDR2 is SYGVKD. The length of the CDR3 is 12 residues. This CDR3 reads CAISRDIGGYTF. The CDR3 DNA sequence: TGTGCCATCAGCAGGGACATCGGTGGCTACACCTTC.

The chain recombines TRBV7-9 with TRBJ1-2, with D tentatively TRBD1 (6 bases). The germline V gene encodes CDR1 SEHNR and CDR2 FQNEAQ (reference sequence). The length of the CDR3 is 17 residues. Trimming removed 1 base from V and 4 bases from J, with 19 bases in between. CDR3 loop: CASSLEGGQPAGYGYTF. The CDR3 DNA sequence: TGTGCCAGCAGCTTAGAAGGTGGACAGCCCGCGGGCTATGGCTACACCTTC.

The chain recombines TRBV20-1 with TRBJ1-1; D remains unclear. V lost 3 bases and J 12 bases, leaving 11 bases between the germline ends. The CDR3 contains 10 residues. Germline lookup yields CDR1 DFQATT and CDR2 SNEGSKA (reference sequence). The DNA for the CDR3 is TGCAGTGCTAGTGAGGATAGGACTTTCTTT. Translated, it gives CSASEDRTFF.

This chain joins TRBV9 and TRBJ1-6, with unresolved D. Germline CDR1 SGDLS, CDR2 YYNGEE. V lost 0 bases and J lost 0, with 10 bases in between. This CDR3 is built from 17 residues. DNA for the CDR3: TGTGCCAGCAGCGTAGATGGGCTAAGCTCCTATAATTCACCCCTCCACTTT. Its protein is CASSVDGLSSYNSPLHF.

The CDR3 loop reads CASSQVASGGAGDTQYF. The CDR3 region has the DNA TGTGCCAGCAGCCAAGTAGCTAGCGGGGGGGCGGGAGATACGCAGTATTTT. This chain uses TRBV3-1 (or the pseudogene TRBV3-2) with TRBJ2-3; 12 bases are shared with TRBD2. V was pared by 1 base and J by 5 bases, with 7 bases of the junction left unmatched. Looked up from germline, CDR1 is LGHDT and CDR2 is YNNKEL (reference sequence). This CDR3 has 17 amino acids.

J is TRBJ1-2 and V is TRBV28, with 8 bases aligning to TRBD1. Germline CDR1 is MDHEN and CDR2 is SYDVKM. This CDR3 has 14 amino acids. The junction had 2 bases not matched to a gene; V was cut back by 3 bases and J by 2 bases. CDR3 sequence reads: CASSLPGGNYGYTF. The DNA for the CDR3 is TGTGCCAGCAGTTTGCCAGGGGGCAACTATGGCTACACCTTC.

J is TRBJ2-1 and V is TRBV19, with D possibly TRBD1 on 5 matching bases. This CDR3 has 13 amino acids. V lost 1 base and J 12 bases, leaving 13 bases between the germline ends. CDR1 LNHDA and CDR2 SQIVND come from the germline V gene (reference sequence). CDR3 loop: CASSIGQGDGQFF. Written as DNA, the CDR3 is TGTGCCAGTAGTATAGGGCAGGGTGATGGGCAGTTCTTC.

In its sample, this clone was seen once. The chain couples TRBV11-3 to TRBJ1-1; no reliable D call. Trimming pared 2 bases from V and 0 bases from J, leaving 7 bases between. Per germline, CDR1 SGHNT and CDR2 YENEEA. The CDR3 contains 14 residues. The CDR3: CASSLRQLNTEAFF. The CDR3 DNA reads as TGTGCCAGCAGCTTACGGCAGCTGAACACTGAAGCTTTCTTT.

This chain links TRBV27 with TRBJ2-5; TRBD2 aligns across 9 bases. The germline CDR1 and CDR2 sequences are MNHEY and SMNVEV (reference sequence). V was pared by 5 bases and J by 5 bases, with 3 bases of the junction left unmatched. CDR3 length: 13 residues. The CDR3 spells CASSRLAVETQYF. CDR3 nucleotides: TGTGCCAGCAGTCGACTAGCGGTCGAGACCCAGTACTTC.

The chain links TRBV7-9 to TRBJ2-1; D is ambiguous. Trimming pared 0 bases from V and 7 bases from J, leaving 1 base between. CDR3 size: 11 residues. Looked up from germline, CDR1 is SEHNR and CDR2 is FQNEAQ (reference sequence). The CDR3: CASSLANEQFF. Here the CDR3 DNA reads TGTGCCAGCAGCTTAGCTAATGAGCAGTTCTTC.

This chain uses TRBV2 with TRBJ2-7; D is unresolved. V lost 6 bases and J lost 2, with 8 bases in between. The CDR3 contains 12 residues. The V gene's germline CDR1 is SNHLY and CDR2 FYNNEI. CDR3 loop: CASSTPAYEQYF. The CDR3 region has the DNA TGTGCCAGCAGCACTCCAGCCTACGAGCAGTACTTC. The full variable domain, in which reference TRBV2 and TRBJ2-7 provide the parts outside the CDR3, is EPEVTQTPSHQVTQMGQEVILRCVPISNHLYFYWYRQILGQKVEFLVSFYNNEISEKSEIFDDQFSVERPDGSNFTLKIRSTKLEDSAMYFCASSTPAYEQYFGPGTRLTVT.

This clone was seen once. The chain carries TRBV12-3 or TRBV12-4 and TRBJ1-3, with D hard to call. CDR3 length: 13 residues. V lost 6 bases to trimming and J lost 0 bases, with 6 bases between them. This CDR3 is CASRGSSGNTIYF. The CDR3 DNA follows: TGTGCCAGCAGAGGTAGCTCTGGAAACACCATATATTTT.

This chain joins TRBV5-4 and TRBJ1-2; D might be TRBD1 (5 bases). Trimming removed 2 bases from V and 4 bases from J, with 9 bases in between. From germline, CDR1 is SGHNT and CDR2 YYREEE (reference sequence). The CDR3 has 13 residues. The CDR3 coding sequence is TGTGCCAGCAGCTTACGGGGGATCTATGGCTACACCTTC. Encoded protein: CASSLRGIYGYTF.

The gene calls are TRBV14 and TRBJ2-1; TRBD2 matches 8 bases. Germline V gene lookup returns CDR1 SGHDN and CDR2 FVKESK. The CDR3 covers 17 residues. Losses at the gene ends were 2 bases for V and 1 base for J; bases not matched to a gene: 7. CDR3 sequence (DNA): TGTGCCAGCAGCCAACAGAGACTAGCGAGATCCTACAATGAGCAGTTCTTC. Its protein is CASSQQRLARSYNEQFF.